What follows are 13 T cell receptor beta chains derived from one specimen sequenced in a study of blood T cell repertoires in COVID-19. Sequenced by immunoSEQ multiplex PCR; TCRdb stores in-frame clones only, minus some. The table has 200,000 to 250,000 clones, 86% seen once. The specimen was PBMCs or T cells enriched from blood (not recorded which). These receptors were obtained from a woman aged 50 to 60 who had recovered from COVID-19.

This clone was recorded a few times. The chain has TRBV19 and TRBJ2-1; the match to TRBD1 covers 9 bases. Germline V gene data show CDR1 as LNHDA and CDR2 as SQIVND (reference sequence). This CDR3 spans 16 amino acids. V dropped 3 bases and J dropped 6; count of bases not matched to a gene: 9. CDR3 DNA sequence: TGTGCCAGTAGTATGGGGGGACAGGGCCGTCTCAATGAGCAGTTCTTC. Amino acids: CASSMGGQGRLNEQFF.

This chain connects TRBV5-4 to TRBJ1-6; tentatively, D is TRBD1 (6 bases). There are 15 residues in the CDR3. Deletions cut 6 bases from V and 2 bases from J, with 12 bases between. Germline-derived CDR1 and CDR2 are SGHNT and YYREEE (reference sequence). The CDR3 region is CASTNGQTYNSPLHF. DNA for the CDR3: TGTGCCAGCACGAACGGACAGACCTATAATTCACCCCTCCACTTT.

V gene TRBV4-1 combines with J gene TRBJ2-4; 8 nucleotides align to TRBD1. Trimming took 1 base from V and 6 from J; bases not matched to a gene: 5. The germline V gene encodes CDR1 MGHRA and CDR2 YSYEKL. CDR3 length: 15 amino acids. The CDR3 nucleotides are TGCGCCAGCAGCCAAGGGAGACAGGGGCGAAACATTCAGTACTTC. Protein product: CASSQGRQGRNIQYF.

The V and J genes are TRBV25-1 and TRBJ2-2, with unresolved D. This CDR3 region has 14 residues. Trimming took 1 base from V and 1 from J, leaving 4 bases between them. The germline V gene has CDR1 MGHDK and CDR2 SYGVNS. Written as DNA, the CDR3 is TGTGCCAGCAGTGAATGGAGGAACACCGGGGAGCTGTTTTTT. This translates into CASSEWRNTGELFF. The variable domain in full, completed from reference TRBV25-1 and TRBJ2-2, reads EADIYQTPRYLVIGTGKKITLECSQTMGHDKMYWYQQDPGMELHLIHYSYGVNSTEKGDLSSESTVSRIRTEHFPLTLESARPSHTSQYLCASSEWRNTGELFFGEGSRLTVL.

This clone was seen only once. The chain uses TRBV7-2 and TRBJ1-6, with D possibly being TRBD1 (6 bases). CDR3 length equals 15 residues. With 6 bases removed from V and 10 bases from J, the gap between germline ends came to 19 bases. Germline lookup yields CDR1 SGHTA and CDR2 FQGNSA. CDR3 in amino acids: CASRREQGVSSPLHF. CDR3 DNA sequence: TGTGCCAGCAGAAGAGAACAGGGAGTCTCGTCACCCCTCCACTTT.

The genes are TRBV5-1 and TRBJ2-7; D is perhaps TRBD1 (6 bases). V lost 2 bases and J lost 7, with 10 bases in between. From germline, CDR1 is SGHRS and CDR2 YFSETQ. The CDR3 length is 12 residues. The CDR3 region is CASSFPQGEQYF. CDR3 bases: TGCGCCAGCAGCTTTCCCCAGGGGGAGCAGTACTTC.

This clone was detected once. V is TRBV12-3 or TRBV12-4 and J is TRBJ1-2; D remains unclear. Trimming left V 5 bases short and J 8 bases short, with 12 bases between. The CDR3 totals 12 residues. CDR3 protein: CASSRQVYGYTF. DNA of the CDR3: TGTGCCAGCAGTCGGCAGGTGTACGGCTACACCTTC.

This chain links TRBV2 with TRBJ1-2; possible D gene TRBD1, 6 bases. The V end lost 5 bases, the J end lost 4 bases, and 20 bases lay between the germline ends. CDR1 SNHLY and CDR2 FYNNEI come from the germline V gene. The CDR3 loop spans 16 amino acids. CDR3 sequence (DNA): TGTGCCAGCAGTTATACTACAGGTGGGGGCGGCTATGGCTACACCTTC. It translates to CASSYTTGGGGYGYTF. The full variable domain, with the rest looked up from reference TRBV2 and TRBJ1-2, is EPEVTQTPSHQVTQMGQEVILRCVPISNHLYFYWYRQILGQKVEFLVSFYNNEISEKSEIFDDQFSVERPDGSNFTLKIRSTKLEDSAMYFCASSYTTGGGGYGYTFGSGTRLTVV.

This clone was counted a single time. The J gene is TRBJ2-5, the V gene TRBV6-2 or TRBV6-3; D perhaps matches TRBD2 (6 bases). Deletions cut 7 bases from V and 5 bases from J, with 14 bases between. Looked up from germline, CDR1 is MNHEY and CDR2 is SVGEGT. The CDR3 is made up of 13 amino acids. The CDR3 DNA follows: TGTGCCAGCATCCCCGCGGGACTGGAGACCCAGTACTTC. This sequence encodes CASIPAGLETQYF.

The genes are TRBV20-1 and TRBJ2-1; maybe TRBD2 (5 bases). This CDR3 has 15 amino acids. Trimming stripped 3 bases from V and 6 bases from J, with 18 bases between. Germline V CDR1 and CDR2: DFQATT, SNEGSKA (reference sequence). The CDR3 here is CSASMRAPPPNEQFF. The CDR3 coding sequence is TGCAGTGCTAGTATGCGGGCCCCCCCTCCCAATGAGCAGTTCTTC.

The chain couples TRBV29-1 to TRBJ1-4, with 11 bases fitting TRBD1. Per the germline V gene, CDR1 is SQVTM and CDR2 is ANQGSEA. Unmatched junction bases numbered 7, after V lost 7 bases and J lost 6 bases. The CDR3 contains 14 residues. The CDR3 bases are TGCAGCGCCGATGGGGACAGGGGGGATGAAAAACTGTTTTTT. Protein: CSADGDRGDEKLFF.

This clone was found once. The chain is built from TRBV27 and TRBJ2-5, with 9 bases fitting TRBD2. CDR1 is MNHEY and CDR2 is SMNVEV in the germline V gene (reference sequence). The ends lost 4 bases at V and 0 bases at J; junction bases unmatched: 6. The CDR3 has 16 amino acids. The CDR3 here is CASSSLAGAYQETQYF. The CDR3 DNA is TGTGCCAGCAGTTCCTTAGCGGGGGCCTACCAAGAGACCCAGTACTTC.

The chain couples TRBV18 to TRBJ1-1; D gene uncertain. This CDR3 has 15 amino acids. In germline, CDR1 is KGHSH, CDR2 LQKENI. V was shortened by 0 bases and J by 1 base, with 9 bases between the two germline ends. The CDR3 here is CASSPPGLENTEAFF. The CDR3, as DNA: TGTGCCAGCTCACCACCGGGCCTTGAGAACACTGAAGCTTTCTTT.